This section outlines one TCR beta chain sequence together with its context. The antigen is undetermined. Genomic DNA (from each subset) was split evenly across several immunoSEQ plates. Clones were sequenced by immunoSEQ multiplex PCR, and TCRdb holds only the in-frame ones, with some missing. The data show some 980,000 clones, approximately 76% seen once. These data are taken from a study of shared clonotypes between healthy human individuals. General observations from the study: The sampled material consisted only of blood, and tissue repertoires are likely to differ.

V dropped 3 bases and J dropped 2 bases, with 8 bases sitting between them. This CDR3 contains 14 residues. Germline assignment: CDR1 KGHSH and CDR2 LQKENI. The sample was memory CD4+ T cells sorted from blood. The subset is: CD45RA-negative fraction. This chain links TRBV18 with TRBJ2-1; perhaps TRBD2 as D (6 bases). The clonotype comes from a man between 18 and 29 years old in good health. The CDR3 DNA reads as TGTGCCAGCTCACCCTTAGCGGCCTACAATGAGCAGTTCTTC. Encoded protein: CASSPLAAYNEQFF.